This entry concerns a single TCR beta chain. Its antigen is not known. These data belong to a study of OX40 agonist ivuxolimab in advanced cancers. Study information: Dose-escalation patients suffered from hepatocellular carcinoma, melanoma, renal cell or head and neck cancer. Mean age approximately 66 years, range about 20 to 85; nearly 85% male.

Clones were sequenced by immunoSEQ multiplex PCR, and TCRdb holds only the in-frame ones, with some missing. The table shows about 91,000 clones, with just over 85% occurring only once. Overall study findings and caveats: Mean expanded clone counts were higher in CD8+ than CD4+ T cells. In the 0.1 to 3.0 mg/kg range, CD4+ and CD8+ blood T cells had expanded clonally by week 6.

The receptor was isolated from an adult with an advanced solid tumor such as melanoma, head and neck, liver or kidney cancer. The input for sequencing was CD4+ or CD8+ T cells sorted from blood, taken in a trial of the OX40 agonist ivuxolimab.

The CDR3 DNA follows: TGTGCCAGCAGCAAAGGTCGGGGCGTTGGGCAGCCCCAGCATTTT. Its translation: CASSKGRGVGQPQHF. This chain joins TRBV21-1 and TRBJ1-5. TRBV21-1 is a pseudogene segment. The CDR3 consists of 15 residues.